The rows below give T cell receptor beta chains drawn from one sample of a study of shared clonotypes between healthy human individuals. Assay used: immunoSEQ multiplex PCR; TCRdb lists only in-frame clones, some missing. The sample includes some 1.5 million clones, roughly 95% of them seen just once. What was sequenced was naive CD4+ T cells sorted from blood. These receptors were taken from a man aged 25 to 45 in good health. Each CDR3 is given with its conserved first and last residue. Fields, in order: D gene, V gene, clone size, J gene, CDR3 DNA, CDR3 protein. A D gene is named only where the DNA matches it firmly. Size is stated for part of the rows, as once, few or many counts, or as a class when the clone is expanded.

>.|TRBV10-1|once|TRBJ2-7
TGCGCCAGCAGTGAAGGTTCAGGACCCGCTTACGAGCAGTACTTC
CASSEGSGPAYEQYF
>.|TRBV14|.|TRBJ2-6
TGTGCCAGCAGCCATGAGCTATTTGGGGCCAACGTCCTGACTTTC
CASSHELFGANVLTF
>.|TRBV10-1|.|TRBJ1-1
TGCGCCAGCAGTGAGGGACGGCCAAACACTGAAGCTTTCTTT
CASSEGRPNTEAFF
>.|TRBV5-1|.|TRBJ2-5
TGCGCCAGCAGCTTGGGAAACAGGGAGAAAGAGACCCAGTACTTC
CASSLGNREKETQYF
>.|TRBV7-2|.|TRBJ1-1
TGTGCCAGCAGCTTACGGCAGGGCACTGAAGCTTTCTTT
CASSLRQGTEAFF
>TRBD1|TRBV27|.|TRBJ2-6
TGTGCCAGCAGTGTCTACAGGGGGCCTGGGGCCAACGTCCTGACTTTC
CASSVYRGPGANVLTF
>TRBD2|TRBV14|.|TRBJ2-1
TGTGCCAGCAGCCAAGTCTCGGGACTAGCTCGGGATGAGCAGTTCTTC
CASSQVSGLARDEQFF
>.|TRBV5-1|.|TRBJ1-1
TGCGCCAGCACCCCGCTCGAGGGCACTGAAGCTTTCTTT
CASTPLEGTEAFF
>TRBD2|TRBV19|once|TRBJ2-1
TGTGCCTCCCGCGGGGGGCTTACCTACAATGAGCAGTTCTTC
CASRGGLTYNEQFF
>.|TRBV6-5|.|TRBJ2-2
TGTGCCAGCAGTAGGGTGGTGACCACCGGGGAGCTGTTTTTT
CASSRVVTTGELFF
>TRBD2|TRBV7-9|.|TRBJ2-7
TGTGCCAGCAGCCGCGCGGCTAGCGGGTCCTACGAGCAGTACTTC
CASSRAASGSYEQYF
>.|TRBV27|once|TRBJ2-7
TGTGCCAGCAGTTTAGGGTTTCTTGCCTACGAGCAGTACTTC
CASSLGFLAYEQYF
>.|TRBV28|once|TRBJ2-7
TGTGCCAGCAGTGCCCCCGGCTACGAGCAGTACTTC
CASSAPGYEQYF
>.|TRBV5-5|.|TRBJ1-5
TGTGCCAGCAGCCCCCCGGACGGGGATCAGCCCCAGCATTTT
CASSPPDGDQPQHF
>.|TRBV28|.|TRBJ1-1
TGTGCCAGCAGTCCCCCTAGAGGGACTGAAGCTTTCTTT
CASSPPRGTEAFF